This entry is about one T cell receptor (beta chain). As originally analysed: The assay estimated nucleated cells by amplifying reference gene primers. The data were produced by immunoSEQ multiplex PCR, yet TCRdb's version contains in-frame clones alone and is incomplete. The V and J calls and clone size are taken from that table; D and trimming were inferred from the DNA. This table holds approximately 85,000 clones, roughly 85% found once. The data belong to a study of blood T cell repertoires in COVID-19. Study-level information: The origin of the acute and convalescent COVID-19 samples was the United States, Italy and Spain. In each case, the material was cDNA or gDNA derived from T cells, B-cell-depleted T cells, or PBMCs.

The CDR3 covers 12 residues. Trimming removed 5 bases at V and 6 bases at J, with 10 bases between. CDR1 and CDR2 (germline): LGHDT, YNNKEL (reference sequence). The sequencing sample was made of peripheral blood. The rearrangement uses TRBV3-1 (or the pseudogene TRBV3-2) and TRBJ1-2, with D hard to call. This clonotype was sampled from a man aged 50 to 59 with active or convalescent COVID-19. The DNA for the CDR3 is TGTGCCAGCAGCGAGAGGTCCGATGGCTACACCTTC. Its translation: CASSERSDGYTF.